This T cell receptor beta chain came from a study of T cells after yellow fever vaccination. The overall study: Fractions of low cell number were prepared using SMART-Seq v4 Ultra Low Input. The study, taken as a whole, reports: The study found a weaker secondary response that peaked faster, day 5 versus 15.

Synthesis of TCR cDNA relied on 5'RACE template switching, which attached a universal primer site and UMIs. MiXCR was run by TCRdb on the 5' RACE reads, yielding one entry per CDR3 protein. Altogether hundreds of thousands of distinct CDR3 sequences are present, about 13% being singletons, with the ten largest covering around 15%. The trim removed 4 bases at V and 3 bases at J, leaving 9 bases unmatched. CDR1 and CDR2 from the germline V gene are KGHDR and SFDVKD. CDR3 length equals 16 residues. About this clonotype itself: The antigen is unknown.

This sequence joins TRBV24-1 and TRBJ2-7; TRBD2 agrees at 9 bases. The receptor comes from a man aged 30-40 years who received the YFV17D yellow fever vaccine. Sequenced material: PBMCs, taken on the day of the yellow fever booster vaccination. As DNA, the CDR3 is TGTGCCACCAGTGACTCCAGACTAGCGGAGGGCTACGAGCAGTACTTC. Its protein is CATSDSRLAEGYEQYF.